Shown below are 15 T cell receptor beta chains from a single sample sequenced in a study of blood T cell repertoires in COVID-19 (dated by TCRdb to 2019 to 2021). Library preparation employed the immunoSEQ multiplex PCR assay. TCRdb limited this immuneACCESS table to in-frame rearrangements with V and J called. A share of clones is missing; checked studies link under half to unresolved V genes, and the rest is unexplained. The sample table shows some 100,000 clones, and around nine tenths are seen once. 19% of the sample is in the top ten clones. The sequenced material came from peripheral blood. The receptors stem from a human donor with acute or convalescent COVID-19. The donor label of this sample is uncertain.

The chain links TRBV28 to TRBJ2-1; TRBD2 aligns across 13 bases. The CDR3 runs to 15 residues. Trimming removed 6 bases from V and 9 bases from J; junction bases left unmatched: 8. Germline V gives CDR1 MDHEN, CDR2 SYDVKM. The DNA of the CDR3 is TGTGCCAGCAGCCTACCGGGACTAGCGGGACCTGAGCAGTTCTTC. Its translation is CASSLPGLAGPEQFF.

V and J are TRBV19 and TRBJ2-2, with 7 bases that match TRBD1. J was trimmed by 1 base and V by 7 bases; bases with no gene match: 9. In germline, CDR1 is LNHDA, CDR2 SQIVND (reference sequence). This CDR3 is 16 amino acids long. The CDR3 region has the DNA TGTGCCAGTAATAGGGGGCCAGACGGGAACACCGGGGAGCTGTTTTTT. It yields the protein CASNRGPDGNTGELFF.

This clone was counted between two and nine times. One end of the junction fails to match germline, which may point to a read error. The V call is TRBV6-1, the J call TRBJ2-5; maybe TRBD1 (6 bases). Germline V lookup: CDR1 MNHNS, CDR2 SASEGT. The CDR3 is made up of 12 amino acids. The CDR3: CASTETTGSRYF. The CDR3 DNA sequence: TGTGCCAGCACTGAAACGACAGGTTCCCGGTACTTC.

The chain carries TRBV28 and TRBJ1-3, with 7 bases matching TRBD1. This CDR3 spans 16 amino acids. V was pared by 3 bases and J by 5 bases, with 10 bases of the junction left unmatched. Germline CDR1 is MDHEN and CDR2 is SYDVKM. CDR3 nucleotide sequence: TGTGCCAGCAGTTTGTTAACAGGGGCAGTCCGAAACACCATATATTTT. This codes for CASSLLTGAVRNTIYF.

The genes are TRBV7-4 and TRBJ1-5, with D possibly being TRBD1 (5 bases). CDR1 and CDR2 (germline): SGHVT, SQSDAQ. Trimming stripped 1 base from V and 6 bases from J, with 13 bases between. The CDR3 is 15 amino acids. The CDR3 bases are TGTGCCAGCAGCTTAGGTGGGGCTGGGTGTCAGCCCCAGCATTTT. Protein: CASSLGGAGCQPQHF.

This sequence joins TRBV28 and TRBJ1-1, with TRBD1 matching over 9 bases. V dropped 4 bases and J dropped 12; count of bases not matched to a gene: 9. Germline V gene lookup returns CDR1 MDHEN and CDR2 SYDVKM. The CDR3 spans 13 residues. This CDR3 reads CASSSTRGQGTFF. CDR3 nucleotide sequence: TGTGCCAGCAGTTCGACCCGCGGACAGGGGACTTTCTTT.

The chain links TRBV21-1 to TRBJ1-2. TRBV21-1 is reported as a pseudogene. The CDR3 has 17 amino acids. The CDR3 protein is CASSQPSRGGNYYGYTF. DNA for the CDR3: TGTGCCAGCAGCCAACCTTCGCGGGGGGGGAATTACTATGGCTACACCTTC.

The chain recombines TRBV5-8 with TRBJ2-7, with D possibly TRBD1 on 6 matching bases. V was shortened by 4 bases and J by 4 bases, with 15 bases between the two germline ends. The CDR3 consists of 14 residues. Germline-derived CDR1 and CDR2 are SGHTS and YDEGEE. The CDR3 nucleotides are TGTGCCAGCAGCCTGGGACAAAACCTATACGAGCAGTACTTC. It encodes CASSLGQNLYEQYF.

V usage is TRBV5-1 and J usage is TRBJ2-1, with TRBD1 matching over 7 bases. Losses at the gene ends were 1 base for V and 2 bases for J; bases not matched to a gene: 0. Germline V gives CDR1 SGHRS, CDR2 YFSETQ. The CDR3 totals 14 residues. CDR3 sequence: CASSLTGAYNEQFF. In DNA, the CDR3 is TGCGCCAGCAGCTTGACAGGGGCCTACAATGAGCAGTTCTTC.

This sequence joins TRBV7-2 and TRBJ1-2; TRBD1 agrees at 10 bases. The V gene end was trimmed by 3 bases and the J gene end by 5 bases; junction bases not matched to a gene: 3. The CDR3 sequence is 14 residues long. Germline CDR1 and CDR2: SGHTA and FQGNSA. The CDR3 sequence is CASSLTGGAYGYTF. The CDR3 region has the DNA TGTGCCAGCAGCTTGACAGGGGGCGCATATGGCTACACCTTC.

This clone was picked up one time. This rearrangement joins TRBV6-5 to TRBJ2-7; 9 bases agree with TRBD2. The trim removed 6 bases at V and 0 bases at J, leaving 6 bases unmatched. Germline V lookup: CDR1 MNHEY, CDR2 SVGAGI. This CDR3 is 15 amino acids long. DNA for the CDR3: TGTGCCAGCAGCCATAGCGGGGGACCCTCCTACGAGCAGTACTTC. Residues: CASSHSGGPSYEQYF.

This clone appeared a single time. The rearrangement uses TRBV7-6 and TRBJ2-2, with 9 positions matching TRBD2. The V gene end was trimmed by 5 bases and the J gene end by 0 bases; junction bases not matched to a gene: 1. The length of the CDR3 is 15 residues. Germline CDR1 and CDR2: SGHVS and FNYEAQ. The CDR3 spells CASSRLAANTGELFF. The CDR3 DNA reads TGTGCCAGCAGCCGACTAGCGGCGAACACCGGGGAGCTGTTTTTT.

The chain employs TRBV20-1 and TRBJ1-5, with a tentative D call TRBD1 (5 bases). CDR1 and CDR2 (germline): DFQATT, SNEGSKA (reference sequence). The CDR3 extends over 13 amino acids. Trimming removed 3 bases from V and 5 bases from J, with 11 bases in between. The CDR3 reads CSASVAGDQPQHF. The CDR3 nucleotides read TGCAGTGCTAGTGTTGCGGGGGATCAGCCCCAGCATTTT.

The CDR3, as DNA: TGCGCCAGCAGCTTGGTGTCTAGCGGGACGAACACCGGGGAGCTGTTTTTT. It specifies CASSLVSSGTNTGELFF. This chain links TRBV5-1 with TRBJ2-2, with 9 nucleotides matching TRBD2. This CDR3 has 17 residues. Germline CDR1 is SGHRS and CDR2 is YFSETQ. Trimming took 0 bases from V and 0 from J; bases not matched to a gene: 3.

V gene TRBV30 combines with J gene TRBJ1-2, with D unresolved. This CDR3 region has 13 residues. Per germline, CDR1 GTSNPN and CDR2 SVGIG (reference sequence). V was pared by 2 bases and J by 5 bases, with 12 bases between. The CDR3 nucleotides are TGTGCCTGGAGTTTGGGCAGGATGTATGGCTACACCTTC. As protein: CAWSLGRMYGYTF.